This TCR beta chain was observed in a study of Graves' ophthalmopathy and Graves' hyperthyroidism (dated by TCRdb to between 2018 and 2020). Regarding the complete study: Peripheral blood was collected at initial diagnosis, before any treatment. In roughly six hyperthyroidism patients, the T-cell repertoires found in thyroid tissue were compared with those found in blood. To explore V-J signatures distinguishing ophthalmopathy from hyperthyroidism, a discovery set of 100 patients (43 ophthalmopathy, roughly 56 stable hyperthyroidism) was enrolled. Following sampling, methimazole starting at 30 mg daily was administered to hyperthyroidism patients, and high-dose intravenous methylprednisolone was administered to ophthalmopathy patients. In total, over 130 blood samples were TCR-sequenced: some 43 ophthalmopathy, under 85 hyperthyroidism and around 17 hyperthyroidism-to-ophthalmopathy patients. An independent validation cohort was composed of about 20 hyperthyroidism patients and 17 patients who later progressed from hyperthyroidism to ophthalmopathy. The study used TCR beta repertoire signatures to distinguish Graves' ophthalmopathy from Graves' hyperthyroidism and to predict progression to ophthalmopathy. The 90 to 100 discovery patients were randomly divided into training and test sets at a 7:3 ratio. What the study reported, not specific to this receptor: Among expanded thyroid clonotypes with frequency above 0.001, most also showed up in blood, which suggests that blood repertoires may reflect the thyroid immune response. The 13-signature model separated ophthalmopathy from stable hyperthyroidism with roughly 89% sensitivity and around 81% specificity in cross-validation, and 80%/75% in the test set. Sample size was not predetermined statistically, and investigators were not blinded to group allocation. In validation, the model predicted ophthalmopathy progression with more than 55% sensitivity and approximately 75% specificity; eleven to twelve predicted patients were CT-confirmed with GO in a median of approximately 6.2 months.

In its sample, this clonotype was seen many times. The target of this receptor is not known. No quality values exist for individual bases; no much larger clone is one base distant. Ophthalmopathy patients were characterized by moderately to severely active disease, a Clinical Activity Score of at least 3, a NOSPECS grade of at least 4, and a disease duration under 3 months. Patients were excluded if they had other autoimmune diseases, uncontrolled infections, pregnancy or lactation. Diagnosis was based on clinical symptoms, serum thyroxine, TRAb, thyroid ultrasound and orbital computed tomography. Using Ficoll-Paque density gradient centrifugation, PBMCs were isolated from 10 ml of fresh peripheral blood. Trizol reagent was used to extract the total RNA, and its quality was then checked on an Agilent 2100 Bioanalyzer. For repertoire sequencing, TCR beta CDR3 regions were amplified from RNA transcripts. A first-round RT-PCR used HTBI primers with the Qiagen OneStep RT-PCR kit, followed by a second-round multiplex PCR, size selection and purification. Sequencing of the libraries was carried out on an Illumina HiSeq2000 in paired-end mode with 100 bp reads. Processing in the source paper ran as follows. SOAPnuke was used to process the reads, removing any read that contained adapters or uncalled bases, had a mean Phred below 15, or lacked an exact match to the constant primer or identifier. High-quality paired reads were merged with COPE v1.2.5. Unique nucleotide sequences were defined as clonotypes and aligned to IMGT TRB V, D and J references using MiTCR v1.1. Only V-J combinations with frequency above 0.0001 were analysed, covering around 99% of repertoires. For each V-J combination, a TCR clonal expansion and chaos score was defined as the ratio of F50 clonal expansion to chaos observed in the TCRdist matrix. Features were reduced by Welch's t-statistics and random forest to 10 to 15 V-J combinations, which fed a naive Bayes classifier. The Morisita-Horn index was used to measure how similar the thyroid and blood repertoires were. The public reads were quality trimmed at Q25 with fastp and then assembled into clones with MiXCR by TCRdb, keeping productive beta chains. Entries that share a CDR3 protein sequence are merged under the most common genes and DNA. These V and J calls originate from TCRdb's pipeline instead of the authors' own analysis. Across this sample there are about 480,000 distinct CDR3 sequences, with about 15% seen only once. The leading ten clones occupy roughly 9.8% of the sample.

The CDR3 starts with the cysteine, ends with the phenylalanine, and has 15 residues. The only DNA kept is the CDR3, 45 bases in frame from the first base. CDR1 and CDR2 were assigned from the germline V gene as MNHEY and SVGAGI. The germline V end is reduced by 5 bases and the J end by 1 base; junction bases left unmatched: 6. This TCR was sampled from a woman aged 25 to 39 with Graves' ophthalmopathy. Donor details come from another sample of the same person, matched by shared clones. Sequenced: blood. This receptor chain uses TRBV6-5 and TRBJ1-1; TRBD1 lines up with 8 middle nucleotides. The DNA reads as follows: TGTGCCAGCAGTACCCGACAGGGGACGAACACTGAAGCTTTCTTT. It codes for CASSTRQGTNTEAFF.